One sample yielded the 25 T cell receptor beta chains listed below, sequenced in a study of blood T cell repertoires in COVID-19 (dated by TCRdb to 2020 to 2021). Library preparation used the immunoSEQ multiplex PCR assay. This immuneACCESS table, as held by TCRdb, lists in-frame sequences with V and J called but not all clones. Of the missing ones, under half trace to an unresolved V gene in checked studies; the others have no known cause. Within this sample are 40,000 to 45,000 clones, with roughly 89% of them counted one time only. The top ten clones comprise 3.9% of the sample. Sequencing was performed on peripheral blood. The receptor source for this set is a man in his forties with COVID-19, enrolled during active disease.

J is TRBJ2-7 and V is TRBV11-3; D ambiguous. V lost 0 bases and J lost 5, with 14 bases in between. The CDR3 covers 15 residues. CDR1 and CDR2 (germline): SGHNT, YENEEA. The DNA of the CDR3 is TGTGCCAGCAGCTTAGAAGATGTCCAGGCCGACGAGCAGTACTTC. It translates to CASSLEDVQADEQYF.

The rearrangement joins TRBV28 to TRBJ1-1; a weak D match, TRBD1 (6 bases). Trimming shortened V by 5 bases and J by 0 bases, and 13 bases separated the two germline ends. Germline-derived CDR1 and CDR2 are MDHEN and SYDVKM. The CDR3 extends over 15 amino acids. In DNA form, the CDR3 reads TGTGCCAGCAGTCCGCCGACAGGTTTGAACACTGAAGCTTTCTTT. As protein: CASSPPTGLNTEAFF.

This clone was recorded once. Here the CDR3 DNA reads TGTGCCAGTACCCTGGACTCGGGGAATTCACCCCTCCACTTT. Amino acids: CASTLDSGNSPLHF. The chain couples TRBV19 to TRBJ1-6; D remains ambiguous. CDR1 and CDR2 (germline): LNHDA, SQIVND (reference sequence). The CDR3 is 14 residues long. V lost 7 bases, J lost 7 bases, and 14 bases lay in between.

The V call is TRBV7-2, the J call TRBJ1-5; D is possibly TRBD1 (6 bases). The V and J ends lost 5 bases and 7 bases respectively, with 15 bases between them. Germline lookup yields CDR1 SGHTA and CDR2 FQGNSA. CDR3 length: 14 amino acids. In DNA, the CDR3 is TGTGCCAGCAGCGAGGGGGGGGTTTGGCAGCCCCAGCATTTT. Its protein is CASSEGGVWQPQHF.

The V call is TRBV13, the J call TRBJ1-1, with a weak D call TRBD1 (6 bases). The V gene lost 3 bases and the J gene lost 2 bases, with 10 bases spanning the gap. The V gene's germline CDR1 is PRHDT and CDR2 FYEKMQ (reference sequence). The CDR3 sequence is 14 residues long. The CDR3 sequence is CASSLGAKNTEAFF. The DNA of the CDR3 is TGTGCCAGCAGCTTGGGGGCCAAAAACACTGAAGCTTTCTTT. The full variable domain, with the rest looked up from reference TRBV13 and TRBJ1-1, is AAGVIQSPRHLIKEKRETATLKCYPIPRHDTVYWYQQGPGQDPQFLISFYEKMQSDKGSIPDRFSAQQFSDYHSELNMSSLELGDSALYFCASSLGAKNTEAFFGQGTRLTVV.

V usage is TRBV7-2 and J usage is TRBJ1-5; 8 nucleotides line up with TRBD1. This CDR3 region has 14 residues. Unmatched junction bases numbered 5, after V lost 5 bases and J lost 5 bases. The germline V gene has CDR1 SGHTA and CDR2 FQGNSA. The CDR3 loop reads CASSTGQGHQPQHF. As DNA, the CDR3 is TGTGCCAGCAGCACAGGACAGGGACATCAGCCCCAGCATTTT.

CDR3 protein: CASTEEMNTEAFF. DNA of the CDR3: TGTGCCAGCACGGAGGAGATGAACACTGAAGCTTTCTTT. The V gene is TRBV2, the J gene TRBJ1-1; D not resolved. V was trimmed by 7 bases and J by 0 bases, leaving 9 bases between them. Germline assignment: CDR1 SNHLY and CDR2 FYNNEI. The CDR3 runs to 13 residues.

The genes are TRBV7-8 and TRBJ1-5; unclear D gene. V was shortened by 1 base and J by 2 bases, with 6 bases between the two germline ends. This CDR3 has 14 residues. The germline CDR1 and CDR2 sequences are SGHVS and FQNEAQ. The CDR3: CASSLGGRNQPQHF. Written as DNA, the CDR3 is TGTGCCAGCAGCTTAGGCGGCCGCAATCAGCCCCAGCATTTT. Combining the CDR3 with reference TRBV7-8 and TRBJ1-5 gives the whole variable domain GAGVSQSPRYKVAKRGQDVALRCDPISGHVSLFWYQQALGQGPEFLTYFQNEAQLDKSGLPSDRFFAERPEGSVSTLKIQRTQQEDSAVYLCASSLGGRNQPQHFGDGTRLSIL.

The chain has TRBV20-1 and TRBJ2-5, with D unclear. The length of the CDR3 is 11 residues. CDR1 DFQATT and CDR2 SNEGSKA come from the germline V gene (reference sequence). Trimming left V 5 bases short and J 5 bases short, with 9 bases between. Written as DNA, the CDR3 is TGCAGTGCTCACTCCAAGGAGACCCAGTACTTC. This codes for CSAHSKETQYF.

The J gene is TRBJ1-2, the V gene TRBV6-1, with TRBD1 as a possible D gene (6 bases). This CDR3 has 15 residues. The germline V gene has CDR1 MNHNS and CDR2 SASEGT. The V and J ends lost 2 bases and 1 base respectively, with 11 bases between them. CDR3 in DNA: TGTGCCAGCAGTGAAACGACAGGTGATAACTATGGCTACACCTTC. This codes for CASSETTGDNYGYTF.

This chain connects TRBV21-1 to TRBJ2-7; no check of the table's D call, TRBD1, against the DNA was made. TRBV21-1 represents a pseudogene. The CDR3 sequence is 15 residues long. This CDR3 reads CASSKEGGQGYEQYF. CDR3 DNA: TGTGCCAGCAGCAAAGAAGGCGGTCAGGGCTACGAGCAGTACTTC.

DNA for the CDR3: TGTGCCAGCAGTTTCCTGGAGACCCAGTACTTC. It is translated as CASSFLETQYF. This chain links TRBV12-3 or TRBV12-4 with TRBJ2-5; no reliable D call. This CDR3 is built from 11 residues. V lost 3 bases and J 5 bases, leaving 4 bases between the germline ends.

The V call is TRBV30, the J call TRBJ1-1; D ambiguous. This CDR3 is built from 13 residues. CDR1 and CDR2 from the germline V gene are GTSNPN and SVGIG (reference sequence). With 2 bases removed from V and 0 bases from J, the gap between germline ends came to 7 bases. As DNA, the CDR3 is TGTGCCTGGAGTACGGGGATGAACACTGAAGCTTTCTTT. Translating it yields CAWSTGMNTEAFF.

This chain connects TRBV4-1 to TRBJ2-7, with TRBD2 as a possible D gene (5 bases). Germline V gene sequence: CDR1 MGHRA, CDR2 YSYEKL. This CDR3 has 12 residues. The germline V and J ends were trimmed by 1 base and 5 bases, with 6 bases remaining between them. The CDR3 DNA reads TGCGCCAGCAGCCAAGCGGGGAACGAGCAGTACTTC. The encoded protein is CASSQAGNEQYF.

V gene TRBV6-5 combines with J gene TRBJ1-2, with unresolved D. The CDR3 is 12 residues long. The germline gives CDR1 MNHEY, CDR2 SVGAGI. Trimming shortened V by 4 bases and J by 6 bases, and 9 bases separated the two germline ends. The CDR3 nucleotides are TGTGCCAGCAGTTCACGGGTAGATGGCTACACCTTC. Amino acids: CASSSRVDGYTF.

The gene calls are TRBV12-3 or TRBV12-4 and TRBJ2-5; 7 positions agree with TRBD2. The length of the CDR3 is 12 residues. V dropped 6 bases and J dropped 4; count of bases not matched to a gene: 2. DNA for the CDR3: TGTGCCAGCAGCCCGGGGGGAGAGACCCAGTACTTC. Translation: CASSPGGETQYF.

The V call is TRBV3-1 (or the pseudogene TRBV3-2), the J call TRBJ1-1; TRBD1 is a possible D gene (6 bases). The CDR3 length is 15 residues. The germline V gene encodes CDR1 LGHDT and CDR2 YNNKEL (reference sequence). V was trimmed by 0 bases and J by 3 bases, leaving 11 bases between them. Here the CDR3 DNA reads TGTGCCAGCAGCCAAGATAGACAGGCATACACTGAAGCTTTCTTT. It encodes CASSQDRQAYTEAFF.

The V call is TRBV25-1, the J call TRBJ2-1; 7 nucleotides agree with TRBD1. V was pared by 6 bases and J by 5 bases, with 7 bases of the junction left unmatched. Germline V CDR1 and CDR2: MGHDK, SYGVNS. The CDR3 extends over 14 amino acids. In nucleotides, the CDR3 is TGTGCCAGCAGCCGGGACAGTAAGAACAATGAGCAGTTCTTC. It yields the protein CASSRDSKNNEQFF.

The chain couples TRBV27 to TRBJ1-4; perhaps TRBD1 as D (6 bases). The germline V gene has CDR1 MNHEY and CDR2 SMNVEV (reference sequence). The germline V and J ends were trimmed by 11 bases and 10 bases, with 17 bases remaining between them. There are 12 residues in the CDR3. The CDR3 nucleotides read TGTGCCGCGCGGGGGCTGAGTGGAAAACTGTTTTTT. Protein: CAARGLSGKLFF.

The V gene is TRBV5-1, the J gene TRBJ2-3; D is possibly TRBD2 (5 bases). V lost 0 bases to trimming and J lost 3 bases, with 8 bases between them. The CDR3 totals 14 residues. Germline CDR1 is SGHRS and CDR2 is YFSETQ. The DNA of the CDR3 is TGCGCCAGCAGCTTGGGAGGGTATACAGATACGCAGTATTTT. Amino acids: CASSLGGYTDTQYF.

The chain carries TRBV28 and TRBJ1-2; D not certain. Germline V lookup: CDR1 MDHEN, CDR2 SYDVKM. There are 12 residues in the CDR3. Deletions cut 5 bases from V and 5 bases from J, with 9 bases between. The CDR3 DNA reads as TGTGCCAGCAGTCGTGAGACATATGGCTACACCTTC. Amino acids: CASSRETYGYTF.

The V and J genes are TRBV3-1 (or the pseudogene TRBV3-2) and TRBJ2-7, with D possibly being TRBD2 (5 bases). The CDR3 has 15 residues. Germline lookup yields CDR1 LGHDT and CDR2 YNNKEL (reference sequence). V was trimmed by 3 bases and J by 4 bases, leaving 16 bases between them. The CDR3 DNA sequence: TGTGCCAGCAGCCAGTCCGGGAAGAGATCTTACGAGCAGTACTTC. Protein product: CASSQSGKRSYEQYF.

CDR3 sequence: CASSPQADQPQHF. CDR3 nucleotides: TGCGCCAGCAGCCCCCAGGCAGATCAGCCCCAGCATTTT. The chain combines TRBV4-1 with TRBJ1-5, with D uncertain. The CDR3 consists of 13 residues. The germline V gene has CDR1 MGHRA and CDR2 YSYEKL. V was cut by 4 bases and J by 5 bases, with 9 bases left in between.

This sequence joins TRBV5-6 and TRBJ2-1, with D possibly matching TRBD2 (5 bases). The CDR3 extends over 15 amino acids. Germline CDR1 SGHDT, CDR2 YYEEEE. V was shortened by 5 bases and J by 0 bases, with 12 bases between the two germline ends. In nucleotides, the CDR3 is TGTGCCAGCAGTCCAGGACTGAGCTCCTACAATGAGCAGTTCTTC. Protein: CASSPGLSSYNEQFF.

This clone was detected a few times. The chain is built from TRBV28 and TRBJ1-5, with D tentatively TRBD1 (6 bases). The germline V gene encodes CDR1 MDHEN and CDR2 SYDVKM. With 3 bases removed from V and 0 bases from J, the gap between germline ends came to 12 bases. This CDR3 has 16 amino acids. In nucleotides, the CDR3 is TGTGCCAGCAGTTTCGCGGCAGGGGATAGCAATCAGCCCCAGCATTTT. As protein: CASSFAAGDSNQPQHF.